The next 3 T cell receptor beta chains were all read from a single sample in a study of blood T cell repertoires in COVID-19. Only in-frame clones appear in the TCRdb table, and some are missing; sequencing was by immunoSEQ multiplex PCR. Here the sample spans over 70,000 clones, 65% to 90% being singletons. The sample comprised peripheral blood. The receptor source for this set is a human donor in a cohort sampled during active COVID-19.

This CDR3 reads CALRPRTGDTEAFF. The CDR3 DNA is TGCGCCCTCAGACCTAGGACAGGGGACACTGAAGCTTTCTTT. The chain couples TRBV23-1 to TRBJ1-1, with 9 bases aligning to TRBD1. TRBV23-1 qualifies as an ORF whose function is uncertain. The V and J ends lost 11 bases and 3 bases, in that order; junction bases with no gene match: 10. This CDR3 has 14 amino acids.

The J gene is TRBJ2-5, the V gene TRBV2; 15 bases match TRBD2. CDR1 SNHLY and CDR2 FYNNEI come from the germline V gene. V lost 6 bases and J lost 5; bases outside the gene matches: 4. The CDR3 extends over 15 amino acids. Here the CDR3 DNA reads TGTGCCAGCAGCTCCGGGACTAGCGGGGGGGAGACCCAGTACTTC. This encodes CASSSGTSGGETQYF.

This clone was found once. The J gene is TRBJ1-5, the V gene TRBV29-1; D uncertain. This CDR3 is 13 amino acids long. Per the germline V gene, CDR1 is SQVTM and CDR2 is ANQGSEA. Trimming pared 3 bases from V and 1 base from J, leaving 7 bases between. CDR3 sequence reads: CSVEVGSNQPQHF. In DNA, the CDR3 is TGCAGCGTTGAGGTGGGCAGCAATCAGCCCCAGCATTTT. Supplemented by reference TRBV29-1 and TRBJ1-5, the full variable domain reads SAVISQKPSRDICQRGTSLTIQCQVDSQVTMMFWYRQQPGQSLTLIATANQGSEATYESGFVIDKFPISRPNLTFSTLTVSNMSPEDSSIYLCSVEVGSNQPQHFGDGTRLSIL.